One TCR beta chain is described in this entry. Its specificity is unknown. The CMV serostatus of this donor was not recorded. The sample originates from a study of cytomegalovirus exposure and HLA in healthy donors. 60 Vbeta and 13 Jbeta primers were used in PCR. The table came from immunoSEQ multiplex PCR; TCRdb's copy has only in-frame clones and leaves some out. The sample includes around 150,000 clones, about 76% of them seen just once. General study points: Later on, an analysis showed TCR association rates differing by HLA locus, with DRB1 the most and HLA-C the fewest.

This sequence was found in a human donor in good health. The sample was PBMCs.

The CDR3 region is CASSDWTLEQYF. DNA for the CDR3: TGTGCCAGCAGCGATTGGACACTCGAGCAGTACTTC. This chain connects TRBV7-8 to TRBJ2-7, with D tentatively TRBD1 (5 bases). Germline CDR1 reads SGHVS; CDR2 reads FQNEAQ. The CDR3 extends over 12 amino acids. Trimming cost V 5 bases and J 6 bases, with 11 bases left between them.